This T cell receptor (beta chain) came from a study of control samples from healthy donors and cancer patients. V dropped 2 bases and J dropped 3 bases, with 11 bases sitting between them. The CDR3 has 14 amino acids. Germline CDR1 is ENHRY and CDR2 is SYGVKD. The repertoire was sequenced with immunoSEQ multiplex PCR; TCRdb's copy has only in-frame clones and lacks some. The sample has almost 90,000 clones, approximately 87% seen once; the top ten hold less than 2.5%. The V call is TRBV10-3, the J call TRBJ2-7; D gene uncertain. The specimen sequenced was blood. The clonotype originates from a woman in her 40s in good health. DNA of the CDR3: TGTGCCATCAGTGAGGGGCAAATTGGCTACGAGCAGTACTTC. As protein: CAISEGQIGYEQYF.